This TCR beta chain was sequenced during a study of identical twins. Findings and limits, study-wide: Shared out-of-frame alpha sequences (those common to twins) showed excess low generation probability. Twins showed weaker excess sharing in their beta out-of-frame sequences.

As to this clonotype: What it binds is unknown.

Using its own MiXCR run on the 5' RACE reads, TCRdb lists one record per CDR3 protein. The top ten hold roughly 0.3% of the sample, which has 1.5 million to 2 million distinct CDR3 sequences, 25% to 35% seen once. The clonotype originates from a newborn girl in good health. The sample comprised cord blood.

This chain's CDR3 is CASSQTGWDTEAFF. In DNA, the CDR3 is TGTGCCAGCAGCCAAACCGGCTGGGACACTGAAGCTTTCTTT. The genes are TRBV4-2 and TRBJ1-1; D unclear. V shed 2 bases and J shed 3 bases, with 10 bases lying between them. Germline CDR1 and CDR2: LGHNA and YNFKEQ. The CDR3 consists of 14 residues.